The source of this TCR beta chain is a study of OX40 agonist ivuxolimab in advanced cancers. About the research overall: Three patients, one with hepatocellular carcinoma and two with cutaneous melanoma, responded partially.

Study-level findings and limits: CD4+ and CD8+ blood T cells expanded clonally by week 6 at 0.1 to 3.0 mg/kg. The antigen specificity of the peripheral T cells (those that were expanded) was not determined. Some of the nonresponding patients also showed low levels of normalized T-cell clonal expansion.

With respect to this clone: Its target is unknown.

CDR1 is SGHVT and CDR2 is SQSDAQ in the germline V gene. The CDR3 loop spans 18 amino acids. Trimming removed 1 base at V and 2 bases at J, with 19 bases between. Method: immunoSEQ multiplex PCR; TCRdb's copy keeps in-frame clones and lacks some. The data contain tens of thousands of clones, roughly nine tenths of them seen just once; the ten biggest clones take up approximately 16%. This receptor was taken from an adult with an advanced solid tumor such as melanoma, head and neck, liver or kidney cancer. The specimen comprised CD4+ or CD8+ T cells sorted from blood, sampled in a trial of the OX40 agonist ivuxolimab. The rearrangement joins TRBV7-4 to TRBJ2-3, with D possibly matching TRBD1 (6 bases). CDR3 amino acids: CASSLVYREYLNTDTQYF. In DNA, the CDR3 is TGTGCCAGCAGCTTAGTTTACAGGGAATATCTAAACACAGATACGCAGTATTTT.